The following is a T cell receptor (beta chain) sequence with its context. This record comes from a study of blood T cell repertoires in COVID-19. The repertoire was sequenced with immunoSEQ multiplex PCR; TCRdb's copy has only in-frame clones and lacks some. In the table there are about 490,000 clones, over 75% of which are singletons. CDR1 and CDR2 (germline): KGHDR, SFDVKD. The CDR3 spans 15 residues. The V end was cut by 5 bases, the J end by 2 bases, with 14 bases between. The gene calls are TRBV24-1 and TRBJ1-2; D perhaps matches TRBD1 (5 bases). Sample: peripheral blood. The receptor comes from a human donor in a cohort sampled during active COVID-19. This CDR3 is CATSGTYDRNYGYTF. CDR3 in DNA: TGTGCCACCAGTGGAACCTATGACAGAAACTATGGCTACACCTTC.